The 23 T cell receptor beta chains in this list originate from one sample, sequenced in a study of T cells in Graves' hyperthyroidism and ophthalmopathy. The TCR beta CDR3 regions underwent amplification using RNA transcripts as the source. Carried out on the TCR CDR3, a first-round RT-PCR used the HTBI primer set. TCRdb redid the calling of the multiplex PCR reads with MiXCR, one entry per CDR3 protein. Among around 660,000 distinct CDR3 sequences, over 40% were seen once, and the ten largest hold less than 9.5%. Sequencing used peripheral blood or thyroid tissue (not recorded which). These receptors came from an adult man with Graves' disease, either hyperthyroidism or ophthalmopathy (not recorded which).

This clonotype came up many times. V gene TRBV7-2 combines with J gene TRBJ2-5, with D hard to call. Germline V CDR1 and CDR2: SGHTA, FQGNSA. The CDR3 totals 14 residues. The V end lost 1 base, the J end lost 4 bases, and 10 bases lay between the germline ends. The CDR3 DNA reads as TGTGCCAGCAGCTTAGATGGCCTAGGAGAGACCCAGTACTTC. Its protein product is CASSLDGLGETQYF.

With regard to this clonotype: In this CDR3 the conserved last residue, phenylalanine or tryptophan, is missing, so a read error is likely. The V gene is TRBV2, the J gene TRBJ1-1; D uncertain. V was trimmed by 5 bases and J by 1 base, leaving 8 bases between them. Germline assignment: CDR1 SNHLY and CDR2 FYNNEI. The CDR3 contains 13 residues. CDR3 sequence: CASSYGANTEAFL. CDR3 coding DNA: TGTGCCAGCAGTTACGGTGCGAACACTGAAGCTTTCCTT.

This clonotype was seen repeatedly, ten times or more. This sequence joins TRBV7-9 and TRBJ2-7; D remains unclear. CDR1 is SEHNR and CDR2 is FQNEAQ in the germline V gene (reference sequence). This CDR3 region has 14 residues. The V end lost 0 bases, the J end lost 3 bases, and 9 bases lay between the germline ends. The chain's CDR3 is CASSLAGQFYEQYF. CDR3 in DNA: TGTGCCAGCAGCTTAGCCGGGCAGTTCTACGAGCAGTACTTC.

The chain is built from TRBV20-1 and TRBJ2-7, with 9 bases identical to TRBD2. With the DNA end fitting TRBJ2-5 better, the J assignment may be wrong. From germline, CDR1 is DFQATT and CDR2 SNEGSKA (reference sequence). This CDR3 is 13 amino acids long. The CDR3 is CSYQGLAQGTQYF. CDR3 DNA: TGCAGTTACCAAGGACTAGCGCAGGGGACCCAGTACTTC.

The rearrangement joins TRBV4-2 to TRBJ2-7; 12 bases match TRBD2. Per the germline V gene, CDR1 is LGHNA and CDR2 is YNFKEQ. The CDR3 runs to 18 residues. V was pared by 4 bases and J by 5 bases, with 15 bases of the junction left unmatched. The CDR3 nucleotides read TGTGCCAGCAGCCCAGGAGCTCTAGCGGGGGGGCTTGTGAACGAGCAGTACTTC. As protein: CASSPGALAGGLVNEQYF.

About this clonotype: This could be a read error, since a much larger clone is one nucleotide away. CDR3: CATSDLRREGYTF. The CDR3 DNA reads as TGTGCCACCAGTGATTTAAGGAGGGAGGGCTACACCTTC. The V call is TRBV24-1, the J call TRBJ1-2; D gene uncertain. Between the trimmed V and J ends, which lost 1 base and 8 bases, there was a span of 10 bases. Germline V gene sequence: CDR1 KGHDR, CDR2 SFDVKD. The CDR3 is 13 residues long.

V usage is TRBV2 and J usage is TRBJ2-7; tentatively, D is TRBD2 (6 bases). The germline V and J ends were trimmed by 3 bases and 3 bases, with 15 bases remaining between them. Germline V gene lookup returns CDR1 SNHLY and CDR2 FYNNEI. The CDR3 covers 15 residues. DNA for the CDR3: TGTGCCAGCAGTGAGCGCGCGGGACCGATCTACGAGCAGTACTTC. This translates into CASSERAGPIYEQYF. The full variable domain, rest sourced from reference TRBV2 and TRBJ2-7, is EPEVTQTPSHQVTQMGQEVILRCVPISNHLYFYWYRQILGQKVEFLVSFYNNEISEKSEIFDDQFSVERPDGSNFTLKIRSTKLEDSAMYFCASSERAGPIYEQYFGPGTRLTVT.

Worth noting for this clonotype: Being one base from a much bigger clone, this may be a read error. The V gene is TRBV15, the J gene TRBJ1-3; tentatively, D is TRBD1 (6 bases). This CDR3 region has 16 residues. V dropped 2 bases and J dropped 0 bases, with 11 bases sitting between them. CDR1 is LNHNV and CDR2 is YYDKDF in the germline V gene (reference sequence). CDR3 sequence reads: CATSRPTGASGNTIYF. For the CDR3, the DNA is TGTGCCACCAGCAGACCGACAGGAGCCTCTGGAAACACCATATATTTT.

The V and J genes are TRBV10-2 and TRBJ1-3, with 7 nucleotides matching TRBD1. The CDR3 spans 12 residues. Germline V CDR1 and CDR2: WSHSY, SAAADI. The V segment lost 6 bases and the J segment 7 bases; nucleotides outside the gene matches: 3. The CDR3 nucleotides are TGCGCCAGCAGGACAGGGAGGAACACCATATATTTT. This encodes CASRTGRNTIYF.

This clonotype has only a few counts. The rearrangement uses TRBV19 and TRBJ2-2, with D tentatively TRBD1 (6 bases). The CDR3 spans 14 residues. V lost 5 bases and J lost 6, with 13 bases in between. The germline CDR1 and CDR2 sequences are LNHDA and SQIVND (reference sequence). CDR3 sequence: CASSSPGDAGELFF. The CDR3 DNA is TGTGCCAGTAGTTCCCCAGGGGATGCCGGGGAGCTGTTTTTT.

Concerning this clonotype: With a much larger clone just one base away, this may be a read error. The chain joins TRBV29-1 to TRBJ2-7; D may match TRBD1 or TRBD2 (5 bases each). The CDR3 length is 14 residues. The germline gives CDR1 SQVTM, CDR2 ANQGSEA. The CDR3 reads CSVSRYSRGYEQHF. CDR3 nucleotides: TGCAGCGTTAGCCGTTACAGCCGGGGCTACGAGCAGCACTTC.

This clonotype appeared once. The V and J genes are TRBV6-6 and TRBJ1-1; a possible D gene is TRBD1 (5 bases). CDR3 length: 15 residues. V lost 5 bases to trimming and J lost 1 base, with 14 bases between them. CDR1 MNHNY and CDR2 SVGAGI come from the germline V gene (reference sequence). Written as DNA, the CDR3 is TGTGCCAGCAGTGACGGGGGTTCGGGGAACACTGAAGCTTTCTTT. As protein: CASSDGGSGNTEAFF.

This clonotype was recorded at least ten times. CDR3: CASSLGHSPLHF. For the CDR3, the DNA is TGTGCCAGCAGCTTAGGACATTCACCCCTCCACTTT. The chain has TRBV7-9 and TRBJ1-6, with D uncertain. This CDR3 contains 12 residues. From germline, CDR1 is SEHNR and CDR2 FQNEAQ (reference sequence). Trimming took 1 base from V and 8 from J, leaving 3 bases between them. Supplemented by reference TRBV7-9 and TRBJ1-6, the full variable domain reads DTGVSQNPRHKITKRGQNVTFRCDPISEHNRLYWYRQTLGQGPEFLTYFQNEAQLEKSRLLSDRFSAERPKGSFSTLEIQRTEQGDSAMYLCASSLGHSPLHFGNGTRLTVT.

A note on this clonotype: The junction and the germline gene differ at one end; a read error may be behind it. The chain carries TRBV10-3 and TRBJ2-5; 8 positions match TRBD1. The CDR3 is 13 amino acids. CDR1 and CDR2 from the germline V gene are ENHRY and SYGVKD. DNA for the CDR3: TGTGCCATCAGTGAGTCGTGGCAGGGGGCGCAGGACTTC. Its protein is CAISESWQGAQDF.

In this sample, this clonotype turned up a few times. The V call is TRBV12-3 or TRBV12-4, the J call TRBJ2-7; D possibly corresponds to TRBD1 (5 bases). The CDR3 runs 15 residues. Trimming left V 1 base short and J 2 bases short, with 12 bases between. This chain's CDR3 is CASSLGLEGAYEQYF. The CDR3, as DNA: TGTGCCAGCAGTTTAGGGTTAGAAGGGGCCTACGAGCAGTACTTC.

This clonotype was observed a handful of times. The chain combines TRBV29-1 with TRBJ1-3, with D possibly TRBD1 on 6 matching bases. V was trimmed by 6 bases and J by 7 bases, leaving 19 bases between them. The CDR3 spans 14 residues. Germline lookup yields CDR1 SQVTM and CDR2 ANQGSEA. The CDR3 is CSVRPGASGNTIYF. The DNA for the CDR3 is TGCAGCGTCCGCCCAGGGGCCAGCGGGAACACCATATATTTT.

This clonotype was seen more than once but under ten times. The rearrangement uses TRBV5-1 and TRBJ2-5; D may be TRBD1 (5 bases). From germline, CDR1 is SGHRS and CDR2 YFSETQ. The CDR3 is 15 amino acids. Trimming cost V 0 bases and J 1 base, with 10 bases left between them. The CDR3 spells CASSLALDIQETQYF. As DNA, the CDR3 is TGCGCCAGCAGCTTGGCCCTGGACATCCAAGAGACCCAGTACTTC.

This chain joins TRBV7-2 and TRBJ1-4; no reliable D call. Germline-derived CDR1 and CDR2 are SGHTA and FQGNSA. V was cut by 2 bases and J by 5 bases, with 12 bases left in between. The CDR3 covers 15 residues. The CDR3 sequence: CASSLSFRGNEKLFF. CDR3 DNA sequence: TGTGCCAGCAGCTTAAGTTTTCGGGGAAATGAAAAACTGTTTTTT.

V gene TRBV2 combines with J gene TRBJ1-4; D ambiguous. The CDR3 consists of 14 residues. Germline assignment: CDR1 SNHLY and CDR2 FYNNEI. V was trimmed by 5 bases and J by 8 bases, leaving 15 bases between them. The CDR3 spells CASSPVPSAEKLFF. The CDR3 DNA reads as TGTGCCAGCAGTCCGGTCCCCTCGGCAGAAAAACTGTTTTTT.

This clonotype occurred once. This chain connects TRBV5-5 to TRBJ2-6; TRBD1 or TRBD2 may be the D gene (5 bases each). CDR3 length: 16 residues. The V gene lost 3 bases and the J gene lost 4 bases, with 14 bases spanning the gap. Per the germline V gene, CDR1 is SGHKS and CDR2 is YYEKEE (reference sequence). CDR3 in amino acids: CASSSGRRRGANVLTF. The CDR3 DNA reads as TGTGCCAGCAGCTCGGGACGACGGAGGGGGGCCAACGTCCTGACTTTC.

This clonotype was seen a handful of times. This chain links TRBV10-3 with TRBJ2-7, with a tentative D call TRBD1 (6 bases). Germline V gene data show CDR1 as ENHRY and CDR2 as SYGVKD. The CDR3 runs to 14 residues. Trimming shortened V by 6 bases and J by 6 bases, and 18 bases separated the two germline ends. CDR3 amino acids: CAISPPWGLGEQYF. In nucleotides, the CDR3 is TGTGCCATCAGCCCCCCGTGGGGGCTAGGCGAGCAGTACTTC.

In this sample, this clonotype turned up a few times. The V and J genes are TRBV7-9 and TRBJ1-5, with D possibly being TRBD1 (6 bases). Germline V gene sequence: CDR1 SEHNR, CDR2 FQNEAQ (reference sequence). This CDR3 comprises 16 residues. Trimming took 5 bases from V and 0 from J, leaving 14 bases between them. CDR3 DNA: TGTGCCAGCAGCCAGCAGGGGACCATTAGCAATCAGCCCCAGCATTTT. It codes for CASSQQGTISNQPQHF.

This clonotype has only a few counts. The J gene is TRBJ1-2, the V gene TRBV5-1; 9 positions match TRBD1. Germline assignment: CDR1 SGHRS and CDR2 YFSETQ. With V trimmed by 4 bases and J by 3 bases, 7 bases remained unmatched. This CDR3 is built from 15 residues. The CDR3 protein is CASSTDRGEYYGYTF. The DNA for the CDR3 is TGCGCCAGCAGCACGGACAGGGGCGAGTACTATGGCTACACCTTC.